The 21 T cell receptor beta chains in this list originate from one sample, sequenced in a study of shared clonotypes between healthy human individuals. Produced via immunoSEQ multiplex PCR; TCRdb's table is partial and in-frame only. The table lists 2 million to 2.5 million clones, 85% to 95% of them singletons. The sequenced sample consisted of naive CD4+ T cells sorted from blood. Subset indicated: CD45RA+ positively selected. The receptor source for this set is a man younger than 35 in good health.

Notes on this clone: At the DNA level, this CDR3 is encoded by other sequences in the same sample as well. The V call is TRBV9, the J call TRBJ1-6, with D uncertain. The CDR3 consists of 13 residues. Germline V gene sequence: CDR1 SGDLS, CDR2 YYNGEE. Between the trimmed V and J ends, which lost 1 base and 8 bases, there was a span of 7 bases. The CDR3 protein is CASSVSGDSPLHF. The CDR3 DNA is TGTGCCAGCAGCGTAAGCGGCGATTCACCCCTCCACTTT.

Note on this clone: A much larger clone differs by one base, so this may be a read error. Other DNA sequences within the sample encode an identical CDR3. The chain couples TRBV19 to TRBJ1-1; D is uncertain. Trimming pared 3 bases from V and 1 base from J, leaving 6 bases between. CDR3 length: 13 amino acids. Germline assignment: CDR1 LNHDA and CDR2 SQIVND (reference sequence). The DNA for the CDR3 is TGTGCCAGTAGTATTGGCAAGAACACTGAAGCTTTCTTT. This gives the protein CASSIGKNTEAFF.

The V and J genes are TRBV30 and TRBJ1-1; D gene uncertain. The germline V and J ends were trimmed by 4 bases and 0 bases, with 24 bases remaining between them. Germline V gene sequence: CDR1 GTSNPN, CDR2 SVGIG (reference sequence). This CDR3 spans 18 amino acids. CDR3 sequence reads: CAWTTYQGWRVMNTEAFF. CDR3 nucleotides: TGTGCCTGGACTACGTACCAAGGGTGGCGAGTCATGAACACTGAAGCTTTCTTT.

The CDR3: CASSELGPQETQYF. CDR3 in DNA: TGTGCCAGCAGCGAACTAGGCCCCCAAGAGACCCAGTACTTC. The V call is TRBV5-6, the J call TRBJ2-5; a weak D match, TRBD2 (5 bases). Trimming shortened V by 4 bases and J by 1 base, and 11 bases separated the two germline ends. In germline, CDR1 is SGHDT, CDR2 YYEEEE. The CDR3 covers 14 residues.

The gene calls are TRBV7-6 and TRBJ1-4; D perhaps matches TRBD1 (5 bases). From germline, CDR1 is SGHVS and CDR2 FNYEAQ. The CDR3 consists of 12 residues. V was trimmed by 5 bases and J by 10 bases, leaving 11 bases between them. The CDR3 protein is CASSTTGLKLFF. The CDR3 region has the DNA TGTGCCAGCAGCACGACGGGACTAAAACTGTTTTTT.

This sequence joins TRBV6-1 and TRBJ2-5; TRBD1 matches 9 bases. Germline lookup yields CDR1 MNHNS and CDR2 SASEGT. The CDR3 runs to 13 residues. Losses at the gene ends were 6 bases for V and 5 bases for J; bases not matched to a gene: 4. CDR3 protein: CASRGDRAETQYF. DNA for the CDR3: TGTGCCAGCAGGGGGGACAGGGCGGAGACCCAGTACTTC.

This clone has a single count. The chain uses TRBV5-1 and TRBJ2-7; D remains ambiguous. This CDR3 is 14 amino acids long. Trimming took off 6 bases at V and 0 bases at J, with 13 bases between the two ends. Germline CDR1 SGHRS, CDR2 YFSETQ. The CDR3 spells CASNLISSSYEQYF. The CDR3 bases are TGCGCCAGCAATTTGATAAGCAGCTCCTACGAGCAGTACTTC.

The rearrangement links TRBV7-3 to TRBJ1-3; D is unresolved. Trimming stripped 7 bases from V and 3 bases from J, with 7 bases between. Looked up from germline, CDR1 is SGHTA and CDR2 is FQGTGA. This CDR3 is 12 amino acids long. In DNA form, the CDR3 reads TGTGCCAGCAATAGGGTTGGAAACACCATATATTTT. This translates into CASNRVGNTIYF.

On this clone itself: Other DNA sequences in this specimen translate into the identical CDR3. V is TRBV7-2 and J is TRBJ2-7; tentatively, D is TRBD1 (5 bases). Per germline, CDR1 SGHTA and CDR2 FQGNSA. The V gene lost 5 bases and the J gene lost 2 bases, with 10 bases spanning the gap. This CDR3 is built from 13 residues. DNA for the CDR3: TGTGCCAGCAGCCCCAGGGTGACCTACGAGCAGTACTTC. Translating it yields CASSPRVTYEQYF.

The gene calls are TRBV10-3 and TRBJ2-7; TRBD1 aligns across 8 bases. Germline CDR1 ENHRY, CDR2 SYGVKD. Trimming removed 6 bases from V and 7 bases from J; junction bases left unmatched: 11. The length of the CDR3 is 14 residues. CDR3 DNA sequence: TGTGCCATCAGCTTGACAGGGGACTCTCGGGAGCAGTACTTC. Translated, it gives CAISLTGDSREQYF.

There are many counts of this clone. The chain joins TRBV5-4 to TRBJ2-1; 9 bases are a match to TRBD2. From germline, CDR1 is SGHNT and CDR2 YYREEE (reference sequence). V trimming: 0 bases; J trimming: 7 bases; junction bases outside the gene matches: 5. The CDR3 is made up of 15 amino acids. DNA of the CDR3: TGTGCCAGCAGCTTGGTAGCGGGAGAAGGAAATGAGCAGTTCTTC. It encodes CASSLVAGEGNEQFF.

This chain links TRBV5-1 with TRBJ1-4; D remains unclear. CDR3 length: 12 amino acids. CDR1 and CDR2 (germline): SGHRS, YFSETQ. Trimming shortened V by 0 bases and J by 7 bases, and 4 bases separated the two germline ends. The CDR3: CASSLAGEKLFF. In nucleotides, the CDR3 is TGCGCCAGCAGCTTGGCCGGTGAAAAACTGTTTTTT.

The chain couples TRBV27 to TRBJ1-6, with D perhaps TRBD1 (6 bases). The ends were cut back, 0 bases at V and 7 bases at J, with 10 bases in the middle. This CDR3 has 15 amino acids. Germline CDR1 and CDR2: MNHEY and SMNVEV (reference sequence). CDR3 protein: CASSLSVGANSPLHF. The CDR3 nucleotides read TGTGCCAGCAGTTTATCCGTGGGGGCAAATTCACCCCTCCACTTT.

The chain links TRBV18 to TRBJ2-2; 8 nucleotides agree with TRBD2. The CDR3 spans 16 residues. V lost 6 bases, J lost 1 base, and 7 bases stayed unmatched. CDR1 is KGHSH and CDR2 is LQKENI in the germline V gene. CDR3 sequence reads: CASSHSGGLNTGELFF. The CDR3 region has the DNA TGTGCCAGCTCCCACAGCGGGGGACTGAACACCGGGGAGCTGTTTTTT.

This sequence joins TRBV6-5 and TRBJ1-5; 7 bases are a match to TRBD1. Germline CDR1 reads MNHEY; CDR2 reads SVGAGI. With 6 bases clipped from V and 5 bases from J, the junction kept 10 bases outside the gene matches. The CDR3 contains 15 residues. The CDR3 sequence is CASRPETGWHQPQHF. As DNA, the CDR3 is TGTGCCAGCAGACCCGAGACAGGGTGGCATCAGCCCCAGCATTTT.

This chain connects TRBV19 to TRBJ2-7; the D call may be TRBD1 or TRBD2 (7 bases each). The CDR3 totals 16 residues. Germline V CDR1 and CDR2: LNHDA, SQIVND (reference sequence). V shed 2 bases and J shed 3 bases, with 17 bases lying between them. The CDR3 sequence is CASSIKGASGGYEQYF. DNA of the CDR3: TGTGCCAGTAGTATAAAGGGGGCCTCGGGAGGCTACGAGCAGTACTTC.

The V and J genes are TRBV5-4 and TRBJ2-1; 7 positions agree with TRBD2. The germline gives CDR1 SGHNT, CDR2 YYREEE (reference sequence). Trimming at V came to 3 bases and at J to 2 bases, leaving 8 bases not matched to a gene. The CDR3 consists of 16 residues. Here the CDR3 reads CASSSSTSATYNEQFF. In nucleotides, the CDR3 is TGTGCCAGCAGCTCCTCAACTAGCGCGACCTACAATGAGCAGTTCTTC.

The chain joins TRBV7-8 to TRBJ1-1; D gene ambiguous. The germline V and J ends were trimmed by 0 bases and 1 base, with 6 bases remaining between them. Germline CDR1 reads SGHVS; CDR2 reads FQNEAQ. The CDR3 extends over 14 amino acids. CDR3 residues: CASSLAYRNTEAFF. The CDR3 DNA follows: TGTGCCAGCAGCTTAGCGTACAGGAACACTGAAGCTTTCTTT.

The chain links TRBV16 to TRBJ2-3; 7 bases agree with TRBD2. The CDR3 is 15 amino acids. Germline CDR1 is KGHSY and CDR2 is FQNENV. Trimming at V came to 6 bases and at J to 0 bases, leaving 6 bases not matched to a gene. CDR3 region: CASSLAELSTDTQYF. The DNA of the CDR3 is TGTGCCAGCAGTCTAGCGGAACTTAGCACAGATACGCAGTATTTT. The complete variable domain, with remaining parts taken from reference TRBV16 and TRBJ2-3, reads GEEVAQTPKHLVRGEGQKAKLYCAPIKGHSYVFWYQQVLKNEFKFLISFQNENVFDETGMPKERFSAKCLPNSPCSLEIQATKLEDSAVYFCASSLAELSTDTQYFGPGTRLTVL.

The chain joins TRBV5-4 to TRBJ1-1; 8 bases are a match to TRBD1. This CDR3 region has 17 residues. Germline values: CDR1 SGHNT, CDR2 YYREEE (reference sequence). V shed 4 bases and J 5 bases; nucleotides not matched to a gene: 16. CDR3: CASSPRGLFFGRTEAFF. The CDR3 nucleotides read TGTGCCAGCAGCCCCAGGGGGCTATTTTTTGGGAGAACTGAAGCTTTCTTT. The complete variable domain, with remaining parts taken from reference TRBV5-4 and TRBJ1-1, reads ETGVTQSPTHLIKTRGQQVTLRCSSQSGHNTVSWYQQALGQGPQFIFQYYREEENGRGNFPPRFSGLQFPNYSSELNVNALELDDSALYLCASSPRGLFFGRTEAFFGQGTRLTVV.

This sequence joins TRBV10-2 and TRBJ2-1, with 10 bases lining up with TRBD2. Trimming cost V 6 bases and J 4 bases; bases outside gene matches: 6. From germline, CDR1 is WSHSY and CDR2 SAAADI. This CDR3 has 15 amino acids. CDR3 sequence (DNA): TGCGCCAGCAGGGGCCCTAGCGGGGGTTACAATGAGCAGTTCTTC. Its translation is CASRGPSGGYNEQFF.